The next 24 T cell receptor beta chains were all read from a single sample in a study of T cell clones after liver transplantation. Only in-frame clones appear in the TCRdb table, and some are missing; sequencing was by immunoSEQ multiplex PCR. The sample carries 55,000 to 80,000 clones, about nine tenths recorded once. The source was CD4+ T cells from blood, collected before liver transplant. Receptor source: a human donor who received a liver transplant.

The chain links TRBV6-5 to TRBJ2-1; TRBD1 matches at 10 bases. The CDR3 is 14 amino acids. V lost 0 bases and J lost 9; bases outside the gene matches: 2. In germline, CDR1 is MNHEY, CDR2 SVGAGI. CDR3 coding DNA: TGTGCCAGCAGTTACTCGGGACAGGGGCTTGAGCAGTTCTTC. Encoded protein: CASSYSGQGLEQFF.

This chain joins TRBV15 and TRBJ1-2; D unclear. Trimming stripped 2 bases from V and 7 bases from J, with 14 bases between. Germline loops: CDR1 LNHNV, CDR2 YYDKDF (reference sequence). The CDR3 is 14 residues long. This CDR3 is CATSRIQEGSGYTF. In DNA, the CDR3 is TGTGCCACCAGCAGAATCCAGGAGGGATCTGGCTACACCTTC.

The chain joins TRBV29-1 to TRBJ1-1; TRBD1 matches at 7 bases. This CDR3 is 11 amino acids long. V gave up 6 bases and J gave up 11 bases; unmatched junction bases: 9. Germline CDR1 SQVTM, CDR2 ANQGSEA. The chain's CDR3 is CSVKPTGNAFF. In nucleotides, the CDR3 is TGCAGCGTCAAACCGACAGGGAATGCTTTCTTT. Full variable domain (outside the CDR3, taken from reference TRBV29-1 and TRBJ1-1): SAVISQKPSRDICQRGTSLTIQCQVDSQVTMMFWYRQQPGQSLTLIATANQGSEATYESGFVIDKFPISRPNLTFSTLTVSNMSPEDSSIYLCSVKPTGNAFFGQGTRLTVV.

CDR3 sequence: CASSFSAGGTDTQYF. The CDR3 DNA reads as TGTGCCAGCAGCTTTAGCGCCGGGGGCACAGATACGCAGTATTTT. The V and J genes are TRBV7-6 and TRBJ2-3, with D tentatively TRBD2 (5 bases). Germline V gives CDR1 SGHVS, CDR2 FNYEAQ. The CDR3 consists of 15 residues. V lost 3 bases and J 1 base, leaving 11 bases between the germline ends.

V gene TRBV5-4 combines with J gene TRBJ1-4; TRBD1 might be the D (6 bases). This CDR3 region has 15 residues. CDR1 is SGHNT, CDR2 YYREEE, per germline (reference sequence). Trimming shortened V by 0 bases and J by 3 bases, and 9 bases separated the two germline ends. The CDR3 region is CASSLGGTPNEKLFF. The CDR3, as DNA: TGTGCCAGCAGCTTGGGAGGGACACCTAATGAAAAACTGTTTTTT.

This chain uses TRBV9 with TRBJ2-3; possible D gene TRBD2, 5 bases. This CDR3 has 16 residues. CDR1 and CDR2 from the germline V gene are SGDLS and YYNGEE. Trimming cost V 3 bases and J 0 bases, with 14 bases left between them. The CDR3 sequence is CASSARSGESTDTQYF. The CDR3 coding sequence is TGTGCCAGCAGCGCCCGTTCCGGGGAAAGCACAGATACGCAGTATTTT. Using reference TRBV9 and TRBJ2-3 for the parts outside the CDR3, the full variable domain is DSGVTQTPKHLITATGQRVTLRCSPRSGDLSVYWYQQSLDQGLQFLIQYYNGEERAKGNILERFSAQQFPDLHSELNLSSLELGDSALYFCASSARSGESTDTQYFGPGTRLTVL.

V usage is TRBV7-3 and J usage is TRBJ1-2, with D possibly being TRBD1 (6 bases). Germline V gene data show CDR1 as SGHTA and CDR2 as FQGTGA. V was clipped by 0 bases and J by 6 bases, with 17 bases between them. This CDR3 has 16 amino acids. Written as DNA, the CDR3 is TGTGCCAGCAGCTTAACTGCAGGGGACGGATTGAATGGCTACACCTTC. Its translation: CASSLTAGDGLNGYTF.

The chain links TRBV28 to TRBJ1-4, with TRBD1 matching 7 bases. V lost 4 bases to trimming and J lost 8 bases; unmatched junction nucleotides: 4. Germline values: CDR1 MDHEN, CDR2 SYDVKM. This CDR3 has 13 residues. This chain's CDR3 is CASSSTGPEKLFF. The CDR3 DNA sequence: TGTGCCAGCAGTTCGACAGGGCCGGAAAAACTGTTTTTT.

This chain connects TRBV7-2 to TRBJ2-5, with a tentative D call TRBD2 (5 bases). The CDR3 runs to 13 residues. V gave up 5 bases and J gave up 5 bases, with 12 bases separating them. Germline V gives CDR1 SGHTA, CDR2 FQGNSA. The CDR3 loop is CASSPFRGETQYF. The CDR3 DNA follows: TGTGCCAGCAGCCCTTTTAGAGGGGAGACCCAGTACTTC.

DNA of the CDR3: TGTGCCAGCAGATTTCAGGGCGAGCAGTACTTC. This encodes CASRFQGEQYF. The chain joins TRBV6-6 to TRBJ2-7; maybe TRBD1 (5 bases). Trimming pared 6 bases from V and 6 bases from J, leaving 9 bases between. Germline V gene sequence: CDR1 MNHNY, CDR2 SVGAGI (reference sequence). The CDR3 extends over 11 amino acids.

This chain uses TRBV30 with TRBJ2-5; 9 nucleotides agree with TRBD1. The germline V gene encodes CDR1 GTSNPN and CDR2 SVGIG (reference sequence). Unmatched junction bases numbered 7, after V lost 1 base and J lost 4 bases. The CDR3 contains 15 residues. This CDR3 reads CAWSGGDRVVETQYF. The CDR3 bases are TGTGCCTGGAGTGGGGGGGACAGGGTTGTAGAGACCCAGTACTTC.

V is TRBV9 and J is TRBJ2-2; 8 bases are shared with TRBD1. Trimming removed 3 bases from V and 3 bases from J; junction bases left unmatched: 1. In germline, CDR1 is SGDLS, CDR2 YYNGEE. The CDR3 loop spans 14 amino acids. The CDR3 DNA reads as TGTGCCAGCAGCGGGGGACAGGACACCGGGGAGCTGTTTTTT. Amino acid sequence: CASSGGQDTGELFF. Drawing the rest from reference TRBV9 and TRBJ2-2, the complete variable domain is DSGVTQTPKHLITATGQRVTLRCSPRSGDLSVYWYQQSLDQGLQFLIQYYNGEERAKGNILERFSAQQFPDLHSELNLSSLELGDSALYFCASSGGQDTGELFFGEGSRLTVL.

This clone showed up just a few times. The chain couples TRBV7-9 to TRBJ2-7, with 8 bases aligning to TRBD2. This CDR3 is 14 amino acids long. CDR1 is SEHNR, CDR2 FQNEAQ, per germline (reference sequence). Losses at the gene ends were 5 bases for V and 8 bases for J; bases not matched to a gene: 11. CDR3 residues: CASSLRDGGAQQYF. The DNA for the CDR3 is TGTGCCAGCAGCCTCCGGGACGGGGGGGCCCAGCAGTACTTC.

The V gene is TRBV10-3, the J gene TRBJ2-1; D is uncertain. Trimming cost V 2 bases and J 5 bases, with 13 bases left between them. The length of the CDR3 is 15 residues. CDR1 ENHRY and CDR2 SYGVKD come from the germline V gene. Written as DNA, the CDR3 is TGTGCCATCAGTGAGAAGGCAGTAATAGACAATGAGCAGTTCTTC. It encodes CAISEKAVIDNEQFF.

The chain couples TRBV5-1 to TRBJ2-5, with 7 bases identical to TRBD1. There are 14 residues in the CDR3. V lost 3 bases to trimming and J lost 3 bases; unmatched junction nucleotides: 5. In germline, CDR1 is SGHRS, CDR2 YFSETQ. CDR3 region: CASSSTGTKETQYF. DNA of the CDR3: TGCGCCAGCAGCTCGACAGGGACGAAAGAGACCCAGTACTTC.

V usage is TRBV11-3 and J usage is TRBJ1-1; TRBD1 matches 7 bases. Germline lookup yields CDR1 SGHNT and CDR2 YENEEA. Trimming at V came to 4 bases and at J to 7 bases, leaving 6 bases not matched to a gene. The CDR3 extends over 13 amino acids. The CDR3 is CASSSDGDSEAFF. In DNA, the CDR3 is TGTGCCAGCAGCTCAGATGGGGACAGTGAAGCTTTCTTT.

The gene calls are TRBV28 and TRBJ2-1; 7 nucleotides match TRBD2. In germline, CDR1 is MDHEN, CDR2 SYDVKM. This CDR3 comprises 14 residues. Trimming at V came to 3 bases and at J to 4 bases, leaving 3 bases not matched to a gene. The CDR3 DNA follows: TGTGCCAGCAGTTTCAGCGGGGAGTACAATGAGCAGTTCTTC. The encoded protein is CASSFSGEYNEQFF.

This chain connects TRBV7-8 to TRBJ1-4; D remains ambiguous. V lost 1 base and J 0 bases, leaving 6 bases between the germline ends. The V gene's germline CDR1 is SGHVS and CDR2 FQNEAQ. The CDR3 sequence is 15 residues long. CDR3 amino acids: CASSLGYATNEKLFF. The CDR3 region has the DNA TGTGCCAGCAGCTTAGGGTACGCAACTAATGAAAAACTGTTTTTT.

V is TRBV30 and J is TRBJ1-4, with a weak D call TRBD1 (5 bases). The CDR3 has 12 residues. CDR1 is GTSNPN and CDR2 is SVGIG in the germline V gene (reference sequence). V lost 7 bases and J 5 bases, leaving 11 bases between the germline ends. The CDR3 is CASQGRNEKLFF. The CDR3 bases are TGTGCCTCCCAGGGTAGGAATGAAAAACTGTTTTTT.

V usage is TRBV2 and J usage is TRBJ2-7, with D perhaps given as TRBD1 or TRBD2 (5 bases each). Trimming took off 6 bases at V and 4 bases at J, with 16 bases between the two ends. Germline V gene sequence: CDR1 SNHLY, CDR2 FYNNEI. CDR3 size: 14 residues. CDR3 protein: CASRGPPLAYEQYF. The CDR3, as DNA: TGTGCCAGCAGGGGACCGCCTTTAGCTTACGAGCAGTACTTC.

The V gene is TRBV5-1, the J gene TRBJ1-5; 7 nucleotides agree with TRBD1. Looked up from germline, CDR1 is SGHRS and CDR2 is YFSETQ. After removal of 5 bases from V and 3 bases from J, the junction contained 8 bases not matched to a gene. The CDR3 runs to 15 residues. The CDR3 coding sequence is TGCGCCAGCAGTAACCACAGGGGCCACAATCAGCCCCAGCATTTT. It yields the protein CASSNHRGHNQPQHF.

The V call is TRBV4-3, the J call TRBJ2-1; TRBD1 is a possible D gene (5 bases). Germline V gene lookup returns CDR1 LGHNA and CDR2 YSLEER. The germline V and J ends were trimmed by 1 base and 6 bases, with 13 bases remaining between them. This CDR3 region has 15 residues. This CDR3 reads CASSQGRQPFNEQFF. The CDR3 coding sequence is TGCGCCAGCAGCCAAGGTCGACAGCCCTTCAATGAGCAGTTCTTC.

This chain connects TRBV9 to TRBJ1-3, with D possibly TRBD1 on 5 matching bases. CDR1 and CDR2 from the germline V gene are SGDLS and YYNGEE. CDR3 length equals 15 residues. Deletions cut 2 bases from V and 0 bases from J, with 9 bases between. The CDR3 region is CASSVGTDSGNTIYF. CDR3 nucleotides: TGTGCCAGCAGCGTCGGGACCGACTCTGGAAACACCATATATTTT.

This chain uses TRBV6-5 with TRBJ2-7; 8 nucleotides agree with TRBD2. CDR3 length: 15 amino acids. Germline V gives CDR1 MNHEY, CDR2 SVGAGI. V dropped 2 bases and J dropped 3; count of bases not matched to a gene: 6. The CDR3 DNA reads TGTGCCAGCAGTTACAAGATGAGCGGGGGCTACGAGCAGTACTTC. Amino acids: CASSYKMSGGYEQYF.